This T cell receptor beta chain is drawn from a study of blood T cell repertoires in COVID-19. Study-wide context: Material from acute and convalescent COVID-19 was sourced from the United States, Italy and Spain. PBMCs, B-cell-depleted T cells, or T cells provided the cDNA or gDNA that made up the material.

Original analysis: From reference gene primer amplification, estimates of nucleated cell counts were derived. Produced via immunoSEQ multiplex PCR; TCRdb's table is partial and in-frame only. V and J calls and clone size are as listed in that table; D and trimming were resolved from the DNA. The sample shows about 360,000 clones, 85% to 90% of them seen only once. The CDR3 has 15 amino acids. Germline lookup yields CDR1 SGHRS and CDR2 YFSETQ. V gave up 4 bases and J gave up 2 bases; unmatched junction bases: 7. The rearrangement joins TRBV5-1 to TRBJ2-7, with TRBD2 matching over 9 bases. The specimen was peripheral blood. The TCR comes from a human donor in a cohort sampled during active COVID-19. The CDR3 bases are TGCGCCAGCAGCCCCCTAGCGGGACCTACCTACGAGCAGTACTTC. This encodes CASSPLAGPTYEQYF.